These 30 T cell receptor beta chains were all obtained from the same sample, sequenced in a study of T-cell memory formation after mild COVID-19. One entry per CDR3 protein results from TCRdb running MiXCR on the 5' RACE reads. The sample holds over 350,000 distinct CDR3 sequences, about 15% seen once. The sample taken for sequencing was PBMCs or a T cell subset sorted from them (not recorded which). These receptors originate from a young man who had mild COVID-19 (a few samples of this study predate the infection). Cell type and time point are not known.

The rearrangement uses TRBV4-2 and TRBJ2-7; 8 bases fit TRBD1. The CDR3 is made up of 16 amino acids. The germline V gene has CDR1 LGHNA and CDR2 YNFKEQ. Trimming at V came to 6 bases and at J to 6 bases, leaving 16 bases not matched to a gene. CDR3 sequence reads: CASSQTTTGVRGEQYF. The CDR3 coding sequence is TGTGCCAGCAGTCAGACAACGACAGGGGTGAGGGGCGAGCAGTACTTC.

This chain connects TRBV12-5 to TRBJ2-7, with D hard to call. The CDR3 is made up of 11 amino acids. Trimming left V 1 base short and J 6 bases short, with 4 bases between. Looked up from germline, CDR1 is LGHNT and CDR2 is FRNRAP. The CDR3 DNA is TGTGCTAGTGGTTTGGACACCGAGCAGTACTTC. Residues: CASGLDTEQYF.

This clonotype has just a few counts. The chain carries TRBV11-2 and TRBJ2-7; 9 bases line up with TRBD2. The CDR3 consists of 14 residues. Germline lookup yields CDR1 SGHAT and CDR2 FQNNGV. The junction had 7 bases not matched to a gene; V was cut back by 5 bases and J by 5 bases. CDR3 DNA: TGTGCCAGCAGCCTTCCGGGACTAGCTAACGAGCAGTACGTC. This gives the protein CASSLPGLANEQYV.

The V call is TRBV7-3, the J call TRBJ2-5, with D unresolved. CDR3 length equals 15 residues. Germline V gene data show CDR1 as SGHTA and CDR2 as FQGTGA. V dropped 1 base and J dropped 2 bases, with 11 bases sitting between them. Written as DNA, the CDR3 is TGTGCCAGCAGCTTAATTGGGTACAGACAAGAGACCCAGTACTTC. Translating gives CASSLIGYRQETQYF.

This clonotype was seen more than once but under ten times. This chain joins TRBV4-1 and TRBJ2-5, with 7 bases fitting TRBD2. Per the germline V gene, CDR1 is MGHRA and CDR2 is YSYEKL. This CDR3 is 15 amino acids long. Trimming at V came to 0 bases and at J to 5 bases, leaving 6 bases not matched to a gene. In DNA, the CDR3 is TGCGCCAGCAGCCAAGATCCCGGGGGGAGGGAGACCCAGTACTTC. Its translation is CASSQDPGGRETQYF.

Here the CDR3 reads CASSSWTITRTDTQYF. CDR3 DNA sequence: TGTGCCAGCAGCTCCTGGACCATAACCCGCACAGATACGCAGTATTTT. V and J are TRBV7-2 and TRBJ2-3; D gene uncertain. Per the germline V gene, CDR1 is SGHTA and CDR2 is FQGNSA. The CDR3 totals 16 residues. V was trimmed by 4 bases and J by 1 base, leaving 15 bases between them. The full variable domain, completed using reference TRBV7-2 and TRBJ2-3, is GAGVSQSPSNKVTEKGKDVELRCDPISGHTALYWYRQSLGQGLEFLIYFQGNSAPDKSGLPSDRFSAERTGGSVSTLTIQRTQQEDSAVYLCASSSWTITRTDTQYFGPGTRLTVL.

This clonotype was recorded many times. The rearrangement uses TRBV11-2 and TRBJ1-6; D ambiguous. CDR1 and CDR2 (germline): SGHAT, FQNNGV. The CDR3 extends over 15 amino acids. Trimming stripped 1 base from V and 8 bases from J, with 12 bases between. The CDR3 region has the DNA TGTGCCAGCAGCTTAGGGTGGTTCGGTGATTCACCCCTCCACTTT. Translating it yields CASSLGWFGDSPLHF.

CDR3 sequence reads: CASGQIQPQHF. The CDR3 bases are TGTGCCAGCGGTCAGATACAGCCCCAGCATTTT. The rearrangement joins TRBV6-2 or TRBV6-3 to TRBJ1-5; D is ambiguous. Per the germline V gene, CDR1 is MNHEY and CDR2 is SVGEGT. Trimming removed 8 bases at V and 7 bases at J, with 9 bases between. The CDR3 is made up of 11 amino acids.

The chain couples TRBV19 to TRBJ1-1; D is unresolved. The CDR3 is made up of 17 amino acids. The V gene's germline CDR1 is LNHDA and CDR2 SQIVND (reference sequence). V was cut by 4 bases and J by 1 base, with 19 bases left in between. This CDR3 is CASSTPSSGSRNTEAFF. The CDR3 DNA reads TGTGCCAGTAGTACCCCATCCTCCGGGAGCAGGAACACTGAAGCTTTCTTT.

This chain connects TRBV29-1 to TRBJ2-7; 10 bases are a match to TRBD1. J lost 5 bases, V lost 8 bases, and 9 bases had no gene match. The length of the CDR3 is 13 residues. Germline V lookup: CDR1 SQVTM, CDR2 ANQGSEA. The CDR3, as DNA: TGCAGCTCGAGGGGGACAGGGGACGACGAGCAGTACTTC. Its translation is CSSRGTGDDEQYF.

The chain joins TRBV20-1 to TRBJ2-7; D perhaps matches TRBD2 (6 bases). Trimming pared 5 bases from V and 6 bases from J, leaving 14 bases between. CDR3 length: 12 amino acids. Germline CDR1 DFQATT, CDR2 SNEGSKA (reference sequence). CDR3 sequence: CSALRSGVEQYV. Written as DNA, the CDR3 is TGCAGTGCTCTCCGTTCGGGGGTCGAGCAGTACGTC.

This clonotype has a handful of counts. Here the CDR3 reads CASRPGTDTQYF. CDR3 coding DNA: TGCGCCAGCAGGCCCGGGACAGATACGCAGTATTTT. The genes are TRBV5-1 and TRBJ2-3; D uncertain. The CDR3 loop spans 12 amino acids. Germline V gives CDR1 SGHRS, CDR2 YFSETQ. The V gene lost 5 bases and the J gene lost 3 bases, with 7 bases spanning the gap.

In this sample, this clonotype turned up a few times. The V call is TRBV7-2, the J call TRBJ2-1, with D uncertain. CDR1 and CDR2 (germline): SGHTA, FQGNSA. V lost 5 bases and J lost 5, with 22 bases in between. The length of the CDR3 is 17 residues. Here the CDR3 DNA reads TGTGCCAGCAGCCCCCGAATTGTTCGCGGAGCTGACAATGAGCAGTTCTTC. This gives the protein CASSPRIVRGADNEQFF.

The V call is TRBV4-1, the J call TRBJ2-7; D uncertain. CDR3 length: 13 residues. Trimming cost V 1 base and J 4 bases, with 8 bases left between them. Germline assignment: CDR1 MGHRA and CDR2 YSYEKL. DNA of the CDR3: TGCGCCAGCAGCCAAGGGTTGGTATACGAGCAGTACTTC. Translation gives CASSQGLVYEQYF.

This clonotype showed up just a few times. This chain links TRBV9 with TRBJ1-5, with 7 bases that match TRBD1. After removal of 3 bases from V and 0 bases from J, the junction contained 15 bases not matched to a gene. CDR3 length: 19 amino acids. CDR1 SGDLS and CDR2 YYNGEE come from the germline V gene. The CDR3 DNA reads TGTGCCAGCAGCGAGCCGACAGGGTTCCAGTCTTATAGCAATCAGCCCCAGCATTTT. Translated: CASSEPTGFQSYSNQPQHF.

This clonotype was detected only a few times. The gene calls are TRBV5-1 and TRBJ1-5; tentative D call: TRBD1 (6 bases). CDR3 length: 16 amino acids. V gave up 4 bases and J gave up 1 base, with 15 bases separating them. CDR1 SGHRS and CDR2 YFSETQ come from the germline V gene. The DNA of the CDR3 is TGCGCCAGCAGCCCGGGGGGTGACAGGAGCAATCAGCCCCAGCATTTT. It codes for CASSPGGDRSNQPQHF.

J is TRBJ2-5 and V is TRBV20-1, with D possibly being TRBD2 (6 bases). V lost 6 bases and J lost 10, with 21 bases in between. Germline V lookup: CDR1 DFQATT, CDR2 SNEGSKA (reference sequence). The CDR3 covers 13 residues. The CDR3 region has the DNA TGCAGTGCCAAGGGAGCTCCCGAAGCGGGCCAGTACTTC. This encodes CSAKGAPEAGQYF.

J is TRBJ2-5 and V is TRBV4-1, with 10 bases that match TRBD2. The CDR3 runs 18 residues. The trim removed 0 bases at V and 5 bases at J, leaving 12 bases unmatched. Per germline, CDR1 MGHRA and CDR2 YSYEKL. The CDR3 spells CASSQEASGGTRWETQYF. The CDR3 bases are TGCGCCAGCAGCCAAGAGGCTAGCGGGGGTACCCGATGGGAGACCCAGTACTTC.

This clonotype was picked up a small number of times. The chain is built from TRBV6-5 and TRBJ2-3, with 9 positions matching TRBD1. Germline CDR1 reads MNHEY; CDR2 reads SVGAGI. The CDR3 totals 15 residues. Trimming at V came to 6 bases and at J to 4 bases, leaving 8 bases not matched to a gene. CDR3 residues: CASRTYRGRADTQYF. CDR3 coding DNA: TGTGCCAGCAGGACCTACAGGGGGCGCGCAGATACGCAGTATTTT.

This clonotype has more than one count but fewer than ten. The J gene is TRBJ2-3, the V gene TRBV18; a weak D match, TRBD2 (5 bases). V dropped 2 bases and J dropped 2 bases, with 11 bases sitting between them. The CDR3 extends over 15 amino acids. The germline V gene encodes CDR1 KGHSH and CDR2 LQKENI. Here the CDR3 DNA reads TGTGCCAGCTCACCATTAAGCGGAACCACAGATACGCAGTATTTT. It encodes CASSPLSGTTDTQYF.

This clonotype was counted between two and nine times. V gene TRBV4-3 combines with J gene TRBJ2-2; 8 bases map to TRBD2. The CDR3 covers 16 residues. Germline lookup yields CDR1 LGHNA and CDR2 YSLEER. Germline trimming cut 1 base from V and 0 bases from J; bases unmatched to any gene: 1. The CDR3 DNA is TGCGCCAGCAGCCAAGTAGCGGGGCCGAACACCGGGGAGCTGTTTTTT. Protein sequence: CASSQVAGPNTGELFF.

This clonotype was seen a handful of times. The CDR3, as DNA: TGTGCCAGTAGCCGCTTCTCATGGGAGACCCAGTACTTC. Translated: CASSRFSWETQYF. The V call is TRBV19, the J call TRBJ2-5; D remains ambiguous. The CDR3 length is 13 residues. Trimming took off 6 bases at V and 5 bases at J, with 13 bases between the two ends. Germline V gene lookup returns CDR1 LNHDA and CDR2 SQIVND (reference sequence).

The chain is built from TRBV10-3 and TRBJ2-7; TRBD2 matches 11 bases. This CDR3 is 15 amino acids long. Germline assignment: CDR1 ENHRY and CDR2 SYGVKD. J gave up 2 bases and V 4 bases, and 4 bases lay outside the gene matches. The CDR3 nucleotides are TGTGCCATCAGTGGAGTAGCGGGGGGGGCCTACGAGCAGTACTTC. It codes for CAISGVAGGAYEQYF.

This clonotype showed up just a few times. The rearrangement joins TRBV10-3 to TRBJ2-3, with 8 bases that match TRBD2. This CDR3 spans 14 amino acids. J gave up 1 base and V 6 bases, and 3 bases lay outside the gene matches. The germline CDR1 and CDR2 sequences are ENHRY and SYGVKD. The CDR3 bases are TGTGCCATCAGGAGCGGGGGCGGCACAGATACGCAGTATTTT. As protein: CAIRSGGGTDTQYF.

The chain is built from TRBV20-1 and TRBJ2-3, with 8 bases identical to TRBD2. V was pared by 0 bases and J by 6 bases, with 8 bases of the junction left unmatched. The germline V gene has CDR1 DFQATT and CDR2 SNEGSKA (reference sequence). This CDR3 is 15 amino acids long. The CDR3 DNA reads TGCAGTGCTAGAGATCTAGGGCTAGCGGGTGATACGCAGTATTTT. Translated, it gives CSARDLGLAGDTQYF.

The chain recombines TRBV5-1 with TRBJ1-1; 7 bases line up with TRBD1. Germline V gene sequence: CDR1 SGHRS, CDR2 YFSETQ. CDR3 length: 15 residues. The V segment lost 0 bases and the J segment 5 bases; nucleotides outside the gene matches: 7. The DNA for the CDR3 is TGCGCCAGCAGCTTGGGCGACAGGGATCTTACTGAAGCTTTCTTT. Its translation is CASSLGDRDLTEAFF.

In this sample, this clonotype turned up many times. The genes are TRBV7-9 and TRBJ1-5; no firm D call. V was shortened by 5 bases and J by 8 bases, with 16 bases between the two germline ends. Germline CDR1 is SEHNR and CDR2 is FQNEAQ (reference sequence). The CDR3 is 14 amino acids. The CDR3 DNA follows: TGTGCCAGCAGCCGTCCTGAGGGTTCGGAGCCCCAGCATTTT. Translation: CASSRPEGSEPQHF.

This chain joins TRBV5-3 and TRBJ2-3; 9 positions match TRBD1. TRBV5-3 is given ORF status, its function remaining uncertain. The CDR3 totals 21 residues. Unmatched junction bases numbered 24, after V lost 4 bases and J lost 3 bases. CDR3 sequence (DNA): TGTGCCAGAAGCCAGGGTCCGGGACAGGGACATTTAGGGAGGAAAACAGATACGCAGTATTTT. Translation gives CARSQGPGQGHLGRKTDTQYF.

This clonotype came up many times. The V and J genes are TRBV29-1 and TRBJ2-7; TRBD1 agrees at 8 bases. CDR1 SQVTM and CDR2 ANQGSEA come from the germline V gene. V shed 2 bases and J 0 bases; nucleotides not matched to a gene: 6. The CDR3 runs to 15 residues. The DNA of the CDR3 is TGCAGCGTTGAATCAGGGGGCCTGAACTCCTACGAGCAGTACTTC. It codes for CSVESGGLNSYEQYF.

This rearrangement joins TRBV7-7 to TRBJ2-5, with 10 positions matching TRBD1. CDR3 length: 18 residues. J gave up 4 bases and V 3 bases, and 14 bases lay outside the gene matches. CDR1 SSHAT and CDR2 FNYEAQ come from the germline V gene (reference sequence). DNA for the CDR3: TGTGCCAGCAGCTTGTTCGCCCCCGGGACAGGGGATGGAGAGACCCAGTACTTC. The encoded protein is CASSLFAPGTGDGETQYF.